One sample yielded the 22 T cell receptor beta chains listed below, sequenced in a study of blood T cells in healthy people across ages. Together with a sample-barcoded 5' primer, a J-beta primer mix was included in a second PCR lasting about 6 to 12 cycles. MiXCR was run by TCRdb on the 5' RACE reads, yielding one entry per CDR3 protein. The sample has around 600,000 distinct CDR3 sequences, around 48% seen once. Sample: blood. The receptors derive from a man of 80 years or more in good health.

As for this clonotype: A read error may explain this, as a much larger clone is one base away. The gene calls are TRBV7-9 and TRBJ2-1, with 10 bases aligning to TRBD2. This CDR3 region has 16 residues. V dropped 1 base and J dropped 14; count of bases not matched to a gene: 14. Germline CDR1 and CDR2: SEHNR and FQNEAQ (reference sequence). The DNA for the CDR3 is TGTGCCAGCAGCTTAGTTCGGCTAGCGGGAGCCCAGCTTAAGTTCTTC. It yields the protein CASSLVRLAGAQLKFF.

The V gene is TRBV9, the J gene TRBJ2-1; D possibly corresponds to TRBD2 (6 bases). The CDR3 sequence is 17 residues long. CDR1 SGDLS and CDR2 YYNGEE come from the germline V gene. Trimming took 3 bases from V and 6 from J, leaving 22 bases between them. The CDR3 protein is CASSAGGLLAPSNEQFF. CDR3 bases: TGTGCCAGCAGCGCTGGGGGACTCCTTGCCCCCTCCAATGAGCAGTTCTTC.

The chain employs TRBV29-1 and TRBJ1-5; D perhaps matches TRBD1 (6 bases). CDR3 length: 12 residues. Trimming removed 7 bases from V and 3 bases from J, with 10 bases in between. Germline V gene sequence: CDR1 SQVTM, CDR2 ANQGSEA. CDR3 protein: CSAQGINQPQHF. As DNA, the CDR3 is TGCAGCGCTCAGGGGATCAATCAGCCCCAGCATTTT.

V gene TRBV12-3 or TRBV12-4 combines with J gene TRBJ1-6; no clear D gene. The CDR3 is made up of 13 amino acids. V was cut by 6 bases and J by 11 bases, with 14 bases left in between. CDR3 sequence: CASSPVRQTPLHF. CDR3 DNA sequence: TGTGCCAGCAGCCCTGTGAGGCAAACACCCCTCCACTTT.

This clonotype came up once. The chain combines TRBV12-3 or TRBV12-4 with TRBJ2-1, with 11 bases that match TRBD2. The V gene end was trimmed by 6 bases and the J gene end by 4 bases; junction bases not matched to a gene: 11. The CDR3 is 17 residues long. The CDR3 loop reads CASRFTKTSGEYNEQFF. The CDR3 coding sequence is TGTGCCAGCAGGTTTACTAAGACTAGCGGGGAATACAATGAGCAGTTCTTC.

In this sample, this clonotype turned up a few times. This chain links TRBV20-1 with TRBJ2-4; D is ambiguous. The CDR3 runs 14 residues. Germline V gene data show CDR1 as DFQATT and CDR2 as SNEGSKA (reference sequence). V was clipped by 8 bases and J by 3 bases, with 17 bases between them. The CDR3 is CSIESISGKNIQYF. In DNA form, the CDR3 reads TGCAGTATTGAGTCAATTTCGGGCAAAAACATTCAGTACTTC.

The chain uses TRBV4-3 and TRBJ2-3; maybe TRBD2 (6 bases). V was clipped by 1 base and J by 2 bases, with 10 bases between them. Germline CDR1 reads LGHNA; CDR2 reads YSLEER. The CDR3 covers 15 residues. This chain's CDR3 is CASSQVRGPTDTQYF. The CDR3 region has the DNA TGCGCCAGCAGCCAAGTGCGGGGTCCCACAGATACGCAGTATTTT.

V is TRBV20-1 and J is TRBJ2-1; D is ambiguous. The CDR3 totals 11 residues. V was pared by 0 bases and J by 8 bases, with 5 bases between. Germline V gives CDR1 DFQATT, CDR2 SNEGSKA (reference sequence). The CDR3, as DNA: TGCAGTGCTAGAGAGGGTTATGAGCAGTTCTTC. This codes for CSAREGYEQFF.

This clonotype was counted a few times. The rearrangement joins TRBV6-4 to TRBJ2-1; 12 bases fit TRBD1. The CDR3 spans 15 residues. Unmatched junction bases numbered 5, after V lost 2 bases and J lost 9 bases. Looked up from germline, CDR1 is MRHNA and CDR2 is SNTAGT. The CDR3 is CASSDRDRGLGEQFF. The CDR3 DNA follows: TGTGCCAGCAGTGACCGGGACAGGGGGCTTGGTGAGCAGTTCTTC.

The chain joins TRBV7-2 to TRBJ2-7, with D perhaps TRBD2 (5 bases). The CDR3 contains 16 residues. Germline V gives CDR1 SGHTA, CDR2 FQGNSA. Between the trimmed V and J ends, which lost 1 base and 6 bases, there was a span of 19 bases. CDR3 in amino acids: CASSLVGGRTLLEQYF. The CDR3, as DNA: TGTGCCAGCAGCTTAGTGGGCGGGCGAACCCTCCTCGAGCAGTACTTC.

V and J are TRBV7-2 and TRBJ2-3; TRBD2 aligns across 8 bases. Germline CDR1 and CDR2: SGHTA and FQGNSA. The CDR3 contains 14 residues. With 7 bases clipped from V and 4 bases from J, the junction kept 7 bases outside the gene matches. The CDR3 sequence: CASNPGREADTQYF. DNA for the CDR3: TGTGCCAGCAACCCTGGGCGGGAGGCAGATACGCAGTATTTT.

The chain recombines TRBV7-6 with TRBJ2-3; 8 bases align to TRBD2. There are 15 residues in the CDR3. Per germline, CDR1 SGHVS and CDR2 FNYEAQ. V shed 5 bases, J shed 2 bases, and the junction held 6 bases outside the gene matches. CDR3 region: CASSPGGPTTDTQYF. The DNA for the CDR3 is TGTGCCAGCAGCCCGGGGGGGCCCACCACAGATACGCAGTATTTT.

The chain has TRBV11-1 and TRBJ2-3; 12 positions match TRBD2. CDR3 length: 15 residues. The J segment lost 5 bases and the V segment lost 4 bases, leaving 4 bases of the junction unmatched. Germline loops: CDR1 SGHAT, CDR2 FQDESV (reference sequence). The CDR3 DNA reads TGTGCCAGCAGCTCTAGCGGGAGGGCCAGAGATACGCAGTATTTT. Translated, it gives CASSSSGRARDTQYF.

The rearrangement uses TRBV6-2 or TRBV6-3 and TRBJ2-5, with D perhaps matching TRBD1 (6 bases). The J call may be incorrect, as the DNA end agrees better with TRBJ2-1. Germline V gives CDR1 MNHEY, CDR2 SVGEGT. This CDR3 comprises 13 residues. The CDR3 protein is CASSLGQPATQFF. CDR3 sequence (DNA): TGTGCCAGCAGCCTGGGACAACCAGCGACCCAGTTCTTC.

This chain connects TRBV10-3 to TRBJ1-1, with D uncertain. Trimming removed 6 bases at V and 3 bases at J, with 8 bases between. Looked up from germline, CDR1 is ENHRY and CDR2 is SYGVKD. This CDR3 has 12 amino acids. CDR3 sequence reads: CAISEADTEAFF. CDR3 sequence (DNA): TGTGCCATCAGCGAGGCAGACACTGAAGCTTTCTTT.

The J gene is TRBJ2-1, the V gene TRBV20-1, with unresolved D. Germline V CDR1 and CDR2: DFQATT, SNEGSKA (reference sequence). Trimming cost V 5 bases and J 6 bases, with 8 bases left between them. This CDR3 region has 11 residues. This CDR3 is CSAAASNEQFF. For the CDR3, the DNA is TGCAGTGCTGCTGCTAGCAATGAGCAGTTCTTC.

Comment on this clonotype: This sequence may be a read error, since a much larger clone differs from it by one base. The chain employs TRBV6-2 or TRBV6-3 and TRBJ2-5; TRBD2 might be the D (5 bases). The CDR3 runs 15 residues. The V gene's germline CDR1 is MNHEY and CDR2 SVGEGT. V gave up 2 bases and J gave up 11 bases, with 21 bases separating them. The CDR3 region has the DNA TGTGCCAGCAGTTACGGTGGGATTGGAGGCAATGAGCAGTACTTC. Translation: CASSYGGIGGNEQYF.

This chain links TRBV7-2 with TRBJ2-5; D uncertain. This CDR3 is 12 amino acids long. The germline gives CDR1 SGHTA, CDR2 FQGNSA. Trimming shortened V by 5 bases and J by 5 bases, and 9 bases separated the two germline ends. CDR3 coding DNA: TGTGCCAGCAGCATCATCCGGGAGACCCAGTACTTC. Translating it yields CASSIIRETQYF.

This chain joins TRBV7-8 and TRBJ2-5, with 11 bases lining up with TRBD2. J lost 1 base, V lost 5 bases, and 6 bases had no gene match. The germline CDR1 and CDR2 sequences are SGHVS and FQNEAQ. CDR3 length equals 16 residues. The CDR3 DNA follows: TGTGCCAGCAGCAGACCCGGGACTAGCGGCCAAGAGACCCAGTACTTC. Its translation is CASSRPGTSGQETQYF.

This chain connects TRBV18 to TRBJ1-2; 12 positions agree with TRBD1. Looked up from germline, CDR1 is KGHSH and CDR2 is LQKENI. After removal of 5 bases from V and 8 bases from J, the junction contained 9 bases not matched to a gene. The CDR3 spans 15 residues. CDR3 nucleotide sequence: TGTGCCAGCTCAACGCCGGGACAGGGGGCGCAGGGCTACACCTTC. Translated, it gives CASSTPGQGAQGYTF.

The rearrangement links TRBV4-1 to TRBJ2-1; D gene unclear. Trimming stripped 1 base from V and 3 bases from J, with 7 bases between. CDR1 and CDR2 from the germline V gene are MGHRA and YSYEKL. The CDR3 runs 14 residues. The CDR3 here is CASSQVSGYNEQFF. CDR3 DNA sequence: TGCGCCAGCAGCCAAGTATCCGGCTACAATGAGCAGTTCTTC.

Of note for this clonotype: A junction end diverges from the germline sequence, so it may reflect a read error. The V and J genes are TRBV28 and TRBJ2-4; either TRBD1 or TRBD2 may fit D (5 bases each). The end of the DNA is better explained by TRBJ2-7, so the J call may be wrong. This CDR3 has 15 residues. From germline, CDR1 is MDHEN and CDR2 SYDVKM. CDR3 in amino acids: CAGSLIGAPNYEQYF. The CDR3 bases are TGTGCCGGCAGTTTAATCGGGGCCCCCAACTACGAGCAGTACTTC.